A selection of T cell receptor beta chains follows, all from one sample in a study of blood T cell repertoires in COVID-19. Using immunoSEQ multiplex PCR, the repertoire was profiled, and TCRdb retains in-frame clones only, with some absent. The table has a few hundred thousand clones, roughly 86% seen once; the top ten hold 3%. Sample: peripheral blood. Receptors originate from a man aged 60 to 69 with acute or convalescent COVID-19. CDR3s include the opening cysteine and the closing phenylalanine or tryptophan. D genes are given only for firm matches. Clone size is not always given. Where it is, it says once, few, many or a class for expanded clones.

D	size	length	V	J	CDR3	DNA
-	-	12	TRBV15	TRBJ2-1	CATSRQGNEQFF	TGTGCCACCAGCAGACAGGGCAATGAGCAGTTCTTC
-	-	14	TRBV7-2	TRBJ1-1	CASSLGLMNTEAFF	TGTGCCAGCAGCTTAGGGCTCATGAACACTGAAGCTTTCTTT
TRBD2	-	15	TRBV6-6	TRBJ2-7	CASSLPSGGPYEQYF	TGTGCCAGCAGTCTCCCCAGCGGGGGACCCTACGAGCAGTACTTC
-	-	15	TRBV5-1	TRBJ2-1	CASRREGLSYNEQFF	TGCGCCAGCAGGAGAGAGGGCCTCTCCTACAATGAGCAGTTCTTC
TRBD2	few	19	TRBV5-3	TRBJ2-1	CARSLPGTSGGSVDNEQFF	TGTGCCAGAAGCTTACCCGGGACTAGCGGGGGGTCCGTGGACAATGAGCAGTTCTTC
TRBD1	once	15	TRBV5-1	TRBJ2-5	CASSISGTGQETQYF	TGCGCCAGCAGCATCTCCGGGACAGGGCAAGAGACCCAGTACTTC
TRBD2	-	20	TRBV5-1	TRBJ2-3	CASSRMGLAGGGSSTDTQYF	TGCGCCAGCAGCCGGATGGGACTAGCGGGGGGCGGTTCTAGCACAGATACGCAGTATTTT
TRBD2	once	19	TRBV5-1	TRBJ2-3	CASSLGGTSGGASTDTQYF	TGCGCCAGCAGCTTGGGCGGGACTAGCGGGGGGGCGAGCACAGATACGCAGTATTTT
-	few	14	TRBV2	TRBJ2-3	CASSEQNPTDTQYF	TGTGCCAGCAGTGAACAGAACCCCACAGATACGCAGTATTTT
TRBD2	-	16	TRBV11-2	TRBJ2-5	CASSLVAGGPSETQYF	TGTGCCAGCAGCTTAGTAGCGGGGGGGCCCTCAGAGACCCAGTACTTC
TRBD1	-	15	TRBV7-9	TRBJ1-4	CASSSDREEAEKLFF	TGTGCCAGCAGCTCCGACAGGGAGGAGGCCGAAAAACTGTTTTTT
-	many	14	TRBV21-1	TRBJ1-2	CASSGAQRGFGYTF	TGTGCCAGCAGCGGGGCACAGCGGGGCTTTGGCTACACCTTC
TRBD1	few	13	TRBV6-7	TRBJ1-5	CASSYRGRKPQHF	TGTGCCAGCAGCTACAGGGGGCGGAAGCCCCAGCATTTT
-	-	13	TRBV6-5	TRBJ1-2	CAGGQLANYGYTF	TGTGCCGGGGGCCAGTTAGCTAACTATGGCTACACCTTC
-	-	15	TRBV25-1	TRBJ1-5	CASSESGSPNQPQHF	TGTGCCAGCAGTGAATCCGGGAGCCCCAATCAGCCCCAGCATTTT
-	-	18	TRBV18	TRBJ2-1	CASSPAPAGLSSYNEQFF	TGTGCCAGCTCACCTGCTCCCGCGGGGCTGAGCTCCTACAATGAGCAGTTCTTC
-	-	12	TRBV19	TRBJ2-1	CASSNWATEQFF	TGTGCCAGTAGTAACTGGGCCACAGAGCAGTTCTTC
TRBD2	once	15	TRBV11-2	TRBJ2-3	CASSLVRGGTDTQYF	TGTGCCAGCAGCTTAGTGCGGGGGGGCACAGATACGCAGTATTTT
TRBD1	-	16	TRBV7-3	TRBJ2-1	CASSSDRERSGNEQFF	TGTGCCAGCAGCTCCGACAGGGAAAGGAGTGGGAATGAGCAGTTCTTC
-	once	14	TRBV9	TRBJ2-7	CASSSGGSSYEQYF	TGTGCCAGCAGCTCCGGAGGTAGCTCCTACGAGCAGTACTTC
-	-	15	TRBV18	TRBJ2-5	CASSPTTLNQETQYF	TGTGCCAGCTCACCAACGACACTGAACCAAGAGACCCAGTACTTC
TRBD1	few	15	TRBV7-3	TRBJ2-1	CASSSQGALGNEQFF	TGTGCCAGCAGCTCACAGGGGGCGCTGGGAAATGAGCAGTTCTTC
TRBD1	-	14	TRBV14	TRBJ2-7	CASSLGQAYYEQYF	TGTGCCAGCAGCCTTGGACAGGCGTACTACGAGCAGTACTTC
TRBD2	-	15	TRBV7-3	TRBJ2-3	CASSQLAGSTDTQYF	TGTGCCAGCAGCCAACTAGCGGGGAGCACAGATACGCAGTATTTT
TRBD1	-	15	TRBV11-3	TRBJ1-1	CASSPGGRTNTEAFF	TGTGCCAGCAGCCCAGGGGGCAGGACAAACACTGAAGCTTTCTTT
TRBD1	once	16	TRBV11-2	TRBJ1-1	CASSLMTGRRVSGAFF	TGTGCCAGCAGCTTAATGACAGGGCGGAGGGTATCCGGAGCTTTCTTT
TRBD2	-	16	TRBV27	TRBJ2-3	CASSTTSGSSTDTQYF	TGTGCCAGCAGTACGACTAGCGGGAGTAGCACAGATACGCAGTATTTT
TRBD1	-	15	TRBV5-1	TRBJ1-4	CASSSTGGTNEKLFF	TGCGCCAGCAGCTCGACAGGGGGAACTAATGAAAAACTGTTTTTT